This T cell receptor beta chain was captured in a study of regulatory and conventional T cells in breast cancer. This clonotype occurred once. TCRdb re-called the PCR reads with MiXCR, one entry per CDR3 protein. Of roughly 16,000 distinct CDR3 sequences in the sample, approximately 35% were seen once. This receptor was obtained from a female donor in good health. Sequencing input: conventional T cells from blood.

CDR3 amino acids: CASSPGGEDYNEQFF. The DNA of the CDR3 is TGTGCCAGCAGCCCGGGGGGGGAGGACTACAATGAGCAGTTCTTC. The chain uses TRBV5-4 and TRBJ2-1; TRBD2 agrees at 8 bases. V shed 4 bases and J 3 bases; nucleotides not matched to a gene: 6. The CDR3 is 15 amino acids. CDR1 is SGHNT and CDR2 is YYREEE in the germline V gene (reference sequence).